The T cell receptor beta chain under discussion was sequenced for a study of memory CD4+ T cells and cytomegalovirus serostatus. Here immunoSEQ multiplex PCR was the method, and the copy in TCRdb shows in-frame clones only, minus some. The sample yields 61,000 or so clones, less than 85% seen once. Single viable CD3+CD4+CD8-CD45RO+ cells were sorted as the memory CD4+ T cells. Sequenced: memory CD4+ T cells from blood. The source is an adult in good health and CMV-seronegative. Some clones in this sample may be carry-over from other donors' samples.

The CDR3 DNA reads as TGTGCCAGCAGCTTGGTCGGGACAGGTTATCGGGCTTTCTTT. It encodes CASSLVGTGYRAFF. The genes are TRBV5-8 and TRBJ1-1, with 8 bases lining up with TRBD1. Germline V gene data show CDR1 as SGHTS and CDR2 as YDEGEE. The CDR3 has 14 residues. The ends lost 0 bases at V and 11 bases at J; junction bases unmatched: 9.